This record looks at one T cell receptor beta chain sequence and its context. The antigen remains unidentified. These data belong to a study of PD-1 blockade in classical Hodgkin lymphoma. Study-wide results and limits: TCR diversity rose significantly by C4D1 in CD4+ but not CD8+ cells. When set against healthy donors, newly diagnosed patients were reported to show lower baseline TCR diversity. Patients who initiated nivolumab within 1 year of ASCT were excluded.

Relapse after autologous stem cell transplantation occurred in every patient, and brentuximab vedotin exposure varied. Classification of best responses gave complete response, partial response or progressive disease. TCRdb's copy holds only in-frame clones and misses some; the assay was immunoSEQ multiplex PCR. The sample consists of 20,000 to 25,000 clones, about 83% of them appearing once. In germline, CDR1 is SGDLS, CDR2 YYNGEE. With 0 bases removed from V and 3 bases from J, the gap between germline ends came to 12 bases. The CDR3 extends over 15 amino acids. The clonotype was recovered from a human donor with classical Hodgkin lymphoma. The sample was peripheral blood mononuclear cells (PBMCs), taken before the second cycle of nivolumab. The rearrangement links TRBV9 to TRBJ1-2, with D possibly being TRBD1 (5 bases). The CDR3 here is CASSVGRASYYGYTF. CDR3 DNA sequence: TGTGCCAGCAGCGTAGGCAGGGCCTCCTACTATGGCTACACCTTC.